This T cell receptor (beta chain) was observed in a study of human T cells and chemical hapten exposure. Study-level findings and limits: There were significantly more large CDR3 similarity clusters among expanded TCRs than among controls. Sensitizing to DPC left TCRs with a frequency above 1 in 1000 unaltered.

CDR1 and CDR2 (germline): MGHRA, YSYEKL. The CDR3 is made up of 16 amino acids. V was pared by 3 bases and J by 1 base, with 3 bases of the junction left unmatched. This clonotype was detected ten times or more. Its antigen remains unidentified. The time point denotes: patch test 2, 6 weeks after DPC sensitization. Treatment specified: therapeutic diphenylcyclopropenone sensitization with weekly scalp DPC. TCRdb ran MiXCR on the RACE reads and lists one entry per CDR3 protein. The sample has 40,000 to 45,000 distinct CDR3 sequences; 8.5% to 10% are singletons. The sample was whole blood, taken in connection with sensitization to the hapten diphenylcyclopropenone (DPC). The chain has TRBV4-1 and TRBJ2-1; TRBD2 matches at 10 bases. The sequence derives from a middle-aged woman with alopecia areata. Some clones in this sample may be carry-over from other donors' samples. CDR3 in DNA: TGCGCCAGCAGCCATGAAGCGGGGGGGTCCTACAATGAGCAGTTCTTC. This codes for CASSHEAGGSYNEQFF.